What follows are 18 T cell receptor beta chains derived from one specimen sequenced in a study of spatial heterogeneity in lung cancer. Each CDR3 protein is one row after TCRdb ran MiXCR on the 5' RACE reads. The table records approximately 2,100 distinct CDR3 sequences, approximately 7.9% of them present only once. As to time point: sample taken at primary tumor resection. The sample in question was normal lung tissue next to the tumor, obtained at surgery. All receptors come from a female donor with early-stage non-small cell lung cancer.

This clonotype rates as medium-sized. Germline and junction disagree at one end, which may indicate a read error. The chain has TRBV4-1 and TRBJ1-1; possible D gene TRBD1, 6 bases. Germline V gives CDR1 MGHRA, CDR2 YSYEKL. There are 16 residues in the CDR3. The CDR3 DNA reads as TGCGCCAGCAGCCAAGAGGCAGGGGCGAAGAACACTGAAGCTTCCTTT. It codes for CASSQEAGAKNTEASF.

Judged by abundance, this clonotype is medium-sized. The chain combines TRBV30 with TRBJ2-7; 7 bases agree with TRBD2. Trimming at V came to 8 bases and at J to 1 base, leaving 8 bases not matched to a gene. The CDR3 runs to 13 residues. CDR1 is GTSNPN, CDR2 SVGIG, per germline (reference sequence). The CDR3 here is CAGLGPGSYEQYF. The DNA of the CDR3 is TGTGCCGGACTAGGCCCAGGGTCCTACGAGCAGTACTTC. The variable domain in full, completed from reference TRBV30 and TRBJ2-7, reads SQTIHQWPATLVQPVGSPLSLECTVEGTSNPNLYWYRQAAGRGLQLLFYSVGIGQISSEVPQNLSASRPQDRQFILSSKKLLLSDSGFYLCAGLGPGSYEQYFGPGTRLTVT.

By frequency in the sample, this clonotype is medium-sized (0.01 to 0.1%). This chain links TRBV11-2 with TRBJ2-4; no clear D gene. V dropped 5 bases and J dropped 6 bases, with 11 bases sitting between them. This CDR3 has 13 amino acids. Germline V gene data show CDR1 as SGHAT and CDR2 as FQNNGV. CDR3 coding DNA: TGTGCCAGCAGCCTGGGGATGATAAACATTCAGTACTTC. Translation gives CASSLGMINIQYF. Full variable domain (rest looked up from reference TRBV11-2 and TRBJ2-4): EAGVAQSPRYKIIEKRQSVAFWCNPISGHATLYWYQQILGQGPKLLIQFQNNGVVDDSQLPKDRFSAERLKGVDSTLKIQPAKLEDSAVYLCASSLGMINIQYFGAGTRLSVL.

This clonotype is large. The chain employs TRBV7-9 and TRBJ1-1; no clear D gene. The V and J ends lost 2 bases and 0 bases respectively, with 4 bases between them. There are 13 residues in the CDR3. Germline CDR1 SEHNR, CDR2 FQNEAQ (reference sequence). CDR3 residues: CASSLSVNTEAFF. CDR3 nucleotide sequence: TGTGCCAGCAGCTTAAGTGTGAACACTGAAGCTTTCTTT.

This clonotype is judged medium-sized. This chain connects TRBV7-2 to TRBJ1-1; D not certain. This CDR3 is 13 amino acids long. Germline V gene data show CDR1 as SGHTA and CDR2 as FQGNSA. V dropped 1 base and J dropped 2 bases, with 5 bases sitting between them. The CDR3 spells CASSLVHNTEAFF. In nucleotides, the CDR3 is TGTGCCAGCAGCTTAGTCCACAACACTGAAGCTTTCTTT.

This clonotype was counted at least ten times. The rearrangement links TRBV10-3 to TRBJ1-5; the D gene is possibly TRBD1 (6 bases). V was clipped by 3 bases and J by 0 bases, with 12 bases between them. The V gene's germline CDR1 is ENHRY and CDR2 SYGVKD. This CDR3 is 16 amino acids long. This CDR3 reads CAISDGGAPSNQPQHF. CDR3 bases: TGTGCCATCAGTGATGGGGGGGCTCCTAGCAATCAGCCCCAGCATTTT.

By sample share, this clonotype is medium-sized. At one end, the junction sequence differs from germline, possibly due to a read error. The chain has TRBV18 and TRBJ1-2; D may be TRBD1 (5 bases). The germline V gene has CDR1 KGHSH and CDR2 LQKENI. CDR3 length equals 13 residues. CDR3 coding DNA: TGTGCCATCTCACCACGGGGCGGGGATGGCTACACCTTC. It is translated as CAISPRGGDGYTF. Full variable domain (outside the CDR3, taken from reference TRBV18 and TRBJ1-2): NAGVMQNPRHLVRRRGQEARLRCSPMKGHSHVYWYRQLPEEGLKFMVYLQKENIIDESGMPKERFSAEFPKEGPSILRIQQVVRGDSAAYFCAISPRGGDGYTFGSGTRLTVV.

This clonotype was counted once. V is TRBV12-3 or TRBV12-4 and J is TRBJ2-5; 9 bases align to TRBD2. There are 14 residues in the CDR3. V dropped 5 bases and J dropped 5; count of bases not matched to a gene: 6. CDR3: CASSLSGRRETQYF. The DNA for the CDR3 is TGTGCCAGCAGTCTCAGCGGGAGGCGGGAGACCCAGTACTTC.

This clonotype is labeled medium-sized. This chain connects TRBV5-8 to TRBJ2-3, with 9 bases matching TRBD2. Germline trimming cut 0 bases from V and 5 bases from J; bases unmatched to any gene: 4. Germline V gene sequence: CDR1 SGHTS, CDR2 YDEGEE. The CDR3 covers 15 residues. The CDR3 region is CASSLGLAVKDTQYF. CDR3 in DNA: TGTGCCAGCAGCTTGGGACTAGCGGTTAAAGATACGCAGTATTTT.

By share, this clonotype counts as medium-sized. The V and J genes are TRBV14 and TRBJ2-2; TRBD2 matches 14 bases. The CDR3 spans 15 residues. Germline CDR1 SGHDN, CDR2 FVKESK. V was pared by 3 bases and J by 6 bases, with 0 bases of the junction left unmatched. As DNA, the CDR3 is TGTGCCAGCAGCCAGACTAGCGGGAGGGCCGGGGAGCTGTTTTTT. Translating gives CASSQTSGRAGELFF.

This clonotype is classed as medium-sized. The V and J genes are TRBV27 and TRBJ2-2; 15 bases are shared with TRBD2. CDR3 length equals 17 residues. Germline assignment: CDR1 MNHEY and CDR2 SMNVEV (reference sequence). The ends lost 6 bases at V and 5 bases at J; junction bases unmatched: 7. The CDR3 here is CASSGLAGGLGTGELFF. Here the CDR3 DNA reads TGTGCCAGCAGCGGACTAGCGGGAGGGTTGGGGACCGGGGAGCTGTTTTTT.

V is TRBV6-5 and J is TRBJ2-2; perhaps TRBD1 as D (6 bases). CDR1 MNHEY and CDR2 SVGAGI come from the germline V gene. The CDR3 runs to 16 residues. V was cut by 6 bases and J by 5 bases, with 19 bases left in between. The CDR3 nucleotides are TGTGCCAGCAGAGGCCACCGGGGTAGGGGGACCGGGGAGCTGTTTTTT. Protein sequence: CASRGHRGRGTGELFF.

By proportion, this clonotype is medium-sized. The rearrangement links TRBV28 to TRBJ2-7; the match to TRBD2 covers 10 bases. The germline CDR1 and CDR2 sequences are MDHEN and SYDVKM. J was trimmed by 5 bases and V by 3 bases; bases with no gene match: 7. The CDR3 extends over 15 amino acids. The CDR3 bases are TGTGCCAGCAGTTTTGCTAGCGGGAGTTATCACGAGCAGTACTTC. Its protein is CASSFASGSYHEQYF.

This clonotype is judged medium-sized. J is TRBJ2-2 and V is TRBV30, with 10 bases that match TRBD2. V gave up 5 bases and J gave up 2 bases; unmatched junction bases: 5. There are 15 residues in the CDR3. Germline V gene sequence: CDR1 GTSNPN, CDR2 SVGIG (reference sequence). This CDR3 is CAWGGLAENTGELFF. The CDR3 DNA reads TGTGCCTGGGGCGGACTAGCGGAAAACACCGGGGAGCTGTTTTTT. Full variable domain (missing parts from reference TRBV30 and TRBJ2-2): SQTIHQWPATLVQPVGSPLSLECTVEGTSNPNLYWYRQAAGRGLQLLFYSVGIGQISSEVPQNLSASRPQDRQFILSSKKLLLSDSGFYLCAWGGLAENTGELFFGEGSRLTVL.

This clonotype was observed a single time. V and J are TRBV27 and TRBJ2-2, with 8 bases fitting TRBD1. Trimming took 5 bases from V and 5 from J; bases not matched to a gene: 7. The CDR3 consists of 15 residues. The germline CDR1 and CDR2 sequences are MNHEY and SMNVEV (reference sequence). The CDR3 DNA sequence: TGTGCCAGCAGTCGGACAGGGATAGATACCGGGGAGCTGTTTTTT. Encoded protein: CASSRTGIDTGELFF.

Within the sample, this clonotype is medium-sized. Here the CDR3 reads CASRGGAGSYEQYF. CDR3 nucleotide sequence: TGTGCCAGCAGAGGAGGAGCGGGGTCCTACGAGCAGTACTTC. V is TRBV2 and J is TRBJ2-7; 7 bases match TRBD2. The length of the CDR3 is 14 residues. Trimming at V came to 6 bases and at J to 1 base, leaving 6 bases not matched to a gene. Germline assignment: CDR1 SNHLY and CDR2 FYNNEI. Complete variable domain (other parts from reference TRBV2 and TRBJ2-7): EPEVTQTPSHQVTQMGQEVILRCVPISNHLYFYWYRQILGQKVEFLVSFYNNEISEKSEIFDDQFSVERPDGSNFTLKIRSTKLEDSAMYFCASRGGAGSYEQYFGPGTRLTVT.

This clonotype is deemed medium-sized. The CDR3 loop is CASSVTSGTSGAPYEQYF. The CDR3 DNA follows: TGTGCCAGCAGCGTAACCTCTGGGACTAGCGGGGCCCCCTACGAGCAGTACTTC. This chain links TRBV11-2 with TRBJ2-7, with TRBD2 matching 13 bases. The CDR3 runs 18 residues. CDR1 SGHAT and CDR2 FQNNGV come from the germline V gene. The V gene end was trimmed by 5 bases and the J gene end by 2 bases; junction bases not matched to a gene: 12. Filled out from reference TRBV11-2 and TRBJ2-7, the complete variable domain reads EAGVAQSPRYKIIEKRQSVAFWCNPISGHATLYWYQQILGQGPKLLIQFQNNGVVDDSQLPKDRFSAERLKGVDSTLKIQPAKLEDSAVYLCASSVTSGTSGAPYEQYFGPGTRLTVT.

The genes are TRBV20-1 and TRBJ1-2; no reliable D call. The CDR3 runs to 12 residues. CDR1 and CDR2 (germline): DFQATT, SNEGSKA (reference sequence). V shed 7 bases and J shed 3 bases, with 12 bases lying between them. The CDR3 bases are TGCAGTGTTGGCAGGACCGACTATGGCTACACCTTC. Translated, it gives CSVGRTDYGYTF.